The next 8 T cell receptor beta chains were all read from a single sample in a study of neoadjuvant nivolumab and ipilimumab in lung cancer. Profiling relied on immunoSEQ multiplex PCR, and the TCRdb table lists in-frame clones only, not all of them. The table shows 10,000 to 15,000 clones, with 65% to 75% occurring only once. The material sequenced was peripheral blood, taken after neoadjuvant nivolumab, alone or with ipilimumab, at or shortly before surgery. These receptors all come from an adult with non-small cell lung cancer.

The rearrangement joins TRBV5-1 to TRBJ1-1; TRBD1 might be the D (6 bases). Germline V gives CDR1 SGHRS, CDR2 YFSETQ. Trimming removed 4 bases from V and 1 base from J, with 14 bases in between. The length of the CDR3 is 15 residues. The DNA of the CDR3 is TGCGCCAGCAGCATCCAGGGGATGGCGAACACTGAAGCTTTCTTT. Translating gives CASSIQGMANTEAFF.

The chain recombines TRBV7-2 with TRBJ1-5; D uncertain. The germline V gene has CDR1 SGHTA and CDR2 FQGNSA. The V end lost 2 bases, the J end lost 7 bases, and 9 bases lay between the germline ends. The CDR3 loop spans 13 amino acids. As DNA, the CDR3 is TGTGCCAGCAGCTTATGGAGGTTGCAGCCCCAGCATTTT. It specifies CASSLWRLQPQHF. Together with reference TRBV7-2 and TRBJ1-5, the CDR3 gives the full variable domain: GAGVSQSPSNKVTEKGKDVELRCDPISGHTALYWYRQSLGQGLEFLIYFQGNSAPDKSGLPSDRFSAERTGGSVSTLTIQRTQQEDSAVYLCASSLWRLQPQHFGDGTRLSIL.

V and J are TRBV11-3 and TRBJ2-5, with TRBD1 matching over 9 bases. Germline values: CDR1 SGHNT, CDR2 YENEEA. The V and J ends lost 4 bases and 7 bases, in that order; junction bases with no gene match: 4. This CDR3 has 13 amino acids. CDR3 sequence (DNA): TGTGCCAGCAGCTGGACAGGGGAAGGGACCCAGTACTTC. This codes for CASSWTGEGTQYF.

The CDR3 loop is CASSEGAEQYF. For the CDR3, the DNA is TGTGCCAGCAGTGAGGGGGCCGAGCAGTACTTC. The rearrangement joins TRBV2 to TRBJ2-7, with D maybe TRBD1 (6 bases). V shed 3 bases and J shed 6 bases, with 6 bases lying between them. CDR3 length: 11 residues. In germline, CDR1 is SNHLY, CDR2 FYNNEI.

This clone turned up a few times. This chain links TRBV5-5 with TRBJ2-5; D may be TRBD2 (5 bases). CDR1 and CDR2 (germline): SGHKS, YYEKEE (reference sequence). V gave up 8 bases and J gave up 2 bases, with 13 bases separating them. The CDR3 spans 13 residues. In nucleotides, the CDR3 is TGTGCCAGTACGGCCCGGGGTCAAGAGACCCAGTACTTC. Translating gives CASTARGQETQYF.

The sample holds one count of this clone. V is TRBV6-6 and J is TRBJ1-2, with D perhaps TRBD1 (6 bases). CDR1 MNHNY and CDR2 SVGAGI come from the germline V gene (reference sequence). Trimming removed 2 bases from V and 2 bases from J, with 9 bases in between. The CDR3 contains 14 residues. This chain's CDR3 is CASSYGQQNYGYTF. For the CDR3, the DNA is TGTGCCAGCAGTTACGGACAGCAGAACTATGGCTACACCTTC.

The V call is TRBV7-9, the J call TRBJ2-7; 7 bases fit TRBD1. The CDR3 covers 14 residues. J gave up 5 bases and V 4 bases, and 8 bases lay outside the gene matches. Germline CDR1 SEHNR, CDR2 FQNEAQ (reference sequence). DNA of the CDR3: TGTGCCAGCAGCTCAGACAGGGTCCAGCACGAGCAGTACTTC. As protein: CASSSDRVQHEQYF.

The gene calls are TRBV11-3 and TRBJ1-2, with D possibly being TRBD1 (5 bases). Trimming left V 3 bases short and J 3 bases short, with 11 bases between. The CDR3 extends over 14 amino acids. Germline V gene data show CDR1 as SGHNT and CDR2 as YENEEA. CDR3 sequence reads: CASSFQGGHYGYTF. For the CDR3, the DNA is TGTGCCAGCAGCTTCCAGGGCGGTCACTATGGCTACACCTTC.